These 25 T cell receptor beta chains share one sample of origin, sequenced in a study of spatial heterogeneity in lung cancer. The time point is: sample taken at primary tumor resection. The authors sequenced whole RNA from tumor, nontumor lung or frozen PBMC without sorting. TCRdb recomputed calls from the 5' RACE reads with MiXCR, one row per CDR3 protein. The sample has approximately 52,000 distinct CDR3 sequences, approximately 7% seen once. Source: PBMCs, taken at surgery. These receptors were collected from a female donor with early-stage non-small cell lung cancer.

The chain joins TRBV20-1 to TRBJ2-3, with 9 nucleotides matching TRBD1. V trimming: 3 bases; J trimming: 2 bases; junction bases outside the gene matches: 9. Germline V gives CDR1 DFQATT, CDR2 SNEGSKA (reference sequence). The CDR3 runs 16 residues. CDR3 residues: CSASRWTGVSTDTQYF. The CDR3, as DNA: TGCAGTGCTAGTAGGTGGACAGGGGTGTCCACAGATACGCAGTATTTT.

This clonotype occurred many times. CDR3 protein: CASSSDIANTGELFF. The CDR3 DNA reads TGTGCCAGCAGCTCGGACATAGCGAACACCGGGGAGCTGTTTTTT. This chain connects TRBV7-9 to TRBJ2-2; D possibly corresponds to TRBD1 (5 bases). Trimming removed 4 bases from V and 0 bases from J, with 9 bases in between. Germline V gene lookup returns CDR1 SEHNR and CDR2 FQNEAQ (reference sequence). CDR3 length equals 15 residues.

This clonotype came up many times. The rearrangement links TRBV5-6 to TRBJ1-1; weak D call: TRBD1 (6 bases). Germline-derived CDR1 and CDR2 are SGHDT and YYEEEE. CDR3 length: 14 amino acids. Trimming pared 4 bases from V and 4 bases from J, leaving 14 bases between. The CDR3 sequence: CASSHQGRVTEAFF. The DNA of the CDR3 is TGTGCCAGCAGCCATCAGGGGCGGGTCACTGAAGCTTTCTTT.

This clonotype was recorded many times. The chain carries TRBV7-8 and TRBJ1-5; no firm D call. CDR3 length: 16 residues. Germline V CDR1 and CDR2: SGHVS, FQNEAQ. Trimming took off 1 base at V and 1 base at J, with 11 bases between the two ends. CDR3 amino acids: CASSLEGLGSNQPQHF. CDR3 DNA sequence: TGTGCCAGCAGCTTAGAGGGTCTCGGGAGCAATCAGCCCCAGCATTTT.

Many counts were recorded for this clonotype. V usage is TRBV28 and J usage is TRBJ1-1, with 8 bases that match TRBD1. V lost 2 bases, J lost 7 bases, and 6 bases stayed unmatched. The CDR3 totals 14 residues. Germline lookup yields CDR1 MDHEN and CDR2 SYDVKM. The CDR3 DNA follows: TGTGCCAGCAGTTTACTAGGACAGGGCGGTGAAGCTTTCTTT. Translated: CASSLLGQGGEAFF.

This clonotype was observed many times. This chain uses TRBV19 with TRBJ2-4, with 8 bases fitting TRBD1. This CDR3 comprises 16 residues. With 3 bases clipped from V and 9 bases from J, the junction kept 13 bases outside the gene matches. Germline V CDR1 and CDR2: LNHDA, SQIVND (reference sequence). CDR3 residues: CASSISPGQAGSIQYF. CDR3 bases: TGTGCCAGTAGTATTTCCCCGGGACAGGCTGGGAGCATTCAGTACTTC.

The sample holds many counts of this clonotype. V is TRBV5-1 and J is TRBJ2-6; 9 bases agree with TRBD1. J was trimmed by 1 base and V by 5 bases; bases with no gene match: 10. CDR3 length: 18 amino acids. Germline-derived CDR1 and CDR2 are SGHRS and YFSETQ. CDR3 DNA sequence: TGCGCCAGCAGACCTAGCTCCGGGACAGGGTCTGGGGCCAACGTCCTGACTTTC. Protein sequence: CASRPSSGTGSGANVLTF.

The sample holds many counts of this clonotype. The chain combines TRBV14 with TRBJ1-3; D unresolved. CDR1 is SGHDN, CDR2 FVKESK, per germline. The CDR3 is made up of 16 amino acids. The germline V and J ends were trimmed by 6 bases and 2 bases, with 17 bases remaining between them. Here the CDR3 DNA reads TGTGCCAGCAGTAGAACCGGACGGCTCGCTGGAAACACCATATATTTT. Its translation is CASSRTGRLAGNTIYF. Together with reference TRBV14 and TRBJ1-3, the CDR3 gives the full variable domain: EAGVTQFPSHSVIEKGQTVTLRCDPISGHDNLYWYRRVMGKEIKFLLHFVKESKQDESGMPNNRFLAERTGGTYSTLKVQPAELEDSGVYFCASSRTGRLAGNTIYFGEGSWLTVV.

This clonotype was picked up many times. This chain joins TRBV7-2 and TRBJ1-5; D gene ambiguous. Germline values: CDR1 SGHTA, CDR2 FQGNSA. The CDR3 extends over 13 amino acids. Trimming took off 0 bases at V and 3 bases at J, with 3 bases between the two ends. The CDR3 sequence: CASSLAFNQPQHF. In DNA, the CDR3 is TGTGCCAGCAGCTTAGCCTTCAATCAGCCCCAGCATTTT.

This clonotype was recorded once. The chain couples TRBV3-1 to TRBJ1-6, with 7 bases aligning to TRBD1. CDR3 length equals 14 residues. Trimming removed 5 bases from V and 7 bases from J; junction bases left unmatched: 5. Germline V gives CDR1 LGHDT, CDR2 YNNKEL (reference sequence). The CDR3 DNA sequence: TGTGCCAGCAGCACGACAGGGTCAAATTCACCCCTCCACTTT. Protein product: CASSTTGSNSPLHF.

This clonotype was recorded many times. J is TRBJ1-1 and V is TRBV30, with 9 bases identical to TRBD1. In germline, CDR1 is GTSNPN, CDR2 SVGIG (reference sequence). This CDR3 is 15 amino acids long. J gave up 4 bases and V 3 bases, and 9 bases lay outside the gene matches. The DNA of the CDR3 is TGTGCCTGGAGCCCCGTCAGGGACAGGGTCACTGAAGCTTTCTTT. Encoded protein: CAWSPVRDRVTEAFF.

The rearrangement joins TRBV12-3 or TRBV12-4 to TRBJ2-7; no clear D gene. V was cut by 5 bases and J by 2 bases, with 10 bases left in between. The CDR3 loop spans 13 amino acids. CDR3 sequence reads: CASSHRSTYEQYF. In DNA form, the CDR3 reads TGTGCCAGCAGTCACCGCTCTACCTACGAGCAGTACTTC.

At least ten counts were recorded for this clonotype. This chain joins TRBV28 and TRBJ2-4, with D unresolved. The CDR3 sequence is 16 residues long. Looked up from germline, CDR1 is MDHEN and CDR2 is SYDVKM. V lost 5 bases and J 7 bases, leaving 21 bases between the germline ends. CDR3 residues: CASSTIPPKVGNIQYF. In DNA form, the CDR3 reads TGTGCCAGCAGTACCATACCCCCAAAAGTAGGGAACATTCAGTACTTC.

This clonotype was counted many times. The rearrangement joins TRBV7-9 to TRBJ2-6; 7 bases map to TRBD1. J lost 0 bases, V lost 4 bases, and 9 bases had no gene match. The germline V gene has CDR1 SEHNR and CDR2 FQNEAQ (reference sequence). The CDR3 runs 18 residues. CDR3: CASSSRQGALSGANVLTF. The CDR3 bases are TGTGCCAGCAGCTCAAGACAGGGTGCTCTCTCTGGGGCCAACGTCCTGACTTTC.

J is TRBJ1-5 and V is TRBV28; 7 positions match TRBD1. CDR3 size: 14 residues. The trim removed 4 bases at V and 6 bases at J, leaving 6 bases unmatched. Germline V gives CDR1 MDHEN, CDR2 SYDVKM. This CDR3 reads CASSSTGAIQPQHF. CDR3 in DNA: TGTGCCAGCAGTTCTACAGGGGCTATTCAGCCCCAGCATTTT.

This rearrangement joins TRBV15 to TRBJ1-2, with 7 nucleotides matching TRBD1. The length of the CDR3 is 13 residues. With V trimmed by 6 bases and J by 6 bases, 7 bases remained unmatched. CDR1 is LNHNV, CDR2 YYDKDF, per germline (reference sequence). The CDR3 coding sequence is TGTGCCACCAGTCCCCAGGGGGGGAATGGCTACACCTTC. The encoded protein is CATSPQGGNGYTF.

This clonotype was observed many times. The chain uses TRBV4-1 and TRBJ2-3; 15 bases agree with TRBD2. Germline CDR1 reads MGHRA; CDR2 reads YSYEKL. The CDR3 runs 17 residues. The V and J ends lost 1 base and 7 bases, in that order; junction bases with no gene match: 6. CDR3 amino acids: CASSQGRTSGGANTQYF. DNA for the CDR3: TGCGCCAGCAGCCAAGGGCGGACTAGCGGGGGGGCTAATACGCAGTATTTT.

V is TRBV7-9 and J is TRBJ2-7; 13 positions agree with TRBD2. Germline V gives CDR1 SEHNR, CDR2 FQNEAQ (reference sequence). Trimming took 5 bases from V and 5 from J; bases not matched to a gene: 6. This CDR3 contains 15 residues. CDR3 sequence reads: CASSPRGTSGDEQYF. DNA of the CDR3: TGTGCCAGCAGCCCGAGAGGGACTAGCGGGGACGAGCAGTACTTC.

In its sample, this clonotype was seen many times. The rearrangement joins TRBV6-2 or TRBV6-3 to TRBJ1-1, with D possibly TRBD1 on 5 matching bases. V was shortened by 7 bases and J by 3 bases, with 15 bases between the two germline ends. The CDR3 sequence is 14 residues long. Germline values: CDR1 MNHEY, CDR2 SVGEGT. In DNA form, the CDR3 reads TGTGCCAGCACCCAGGGTGGACCGGACACTGAAGCTTTCTTT. It encodes CASTQGGPDTEAFF.

This clonotype was seen at least ten times. This chain connects TRBV3-1 to TRBJ1-6; D might be TRBD1 (5 bases). V lost 6 bases to trimming and J lost 9 bases, with 21 bases between them. Germline V gene lookup returns CDR1 LGHDT and CDR2 YNNKEL (reference sequence). This CDR3 spans 16 amino acids. CDR3 sequence reads: CASSPSESRARSPLHF. DNA of the CDR3: TGTGCCAGCAGTCCTAGTGAATCCAGGGCGCGTTCACCCCTCCACTTT.

The chain employs TRBV28 and TRBJ2-2, with 11 bases fitting TRBD2. V shed 6 bases and J 7 bases; nucleotides not matched to a gene: 22. The germline gives CDR1 MDHEN, CDR2 SYDVKM. The CDR3 consists of 20 residues. CDR3: CASSPLSGGANSGLRGELFF. As DNA, the CDR3 is TGTGCCAGCAGCCCGCTTAGCGGGGGGGCCAATTCGGGACTACGCGGGGAGCTGTTTTTT.

The table lists this clonotype with many counts. The chain combines TRBV5-1 with TRBJ2-7; no clear D. Per the germline V gene, CDR1 is SGHRS and CDR2 is YFSETQ. The CDR3 totals 13 residues. The ends were cut back, 6 bases at V and 3 bases at J, with 13 bases in the middle. The CDR3 bases are TGCGCCAGCATCCATCTGGCCTACTACGAGCAGTACTTC. Its translation: CASIHLAYYEQYF.

This clonotype was recorded at least ten times. This rearrangement joins TRBV7-9 to TRBJ1-4; 8 bases are shared with TRBD1. Unmatched junction bases numbered 1, after V lost 5 bases and J lost 8 bases. CDR1 SEHNR and CDR2 FQNEAQ come from the germline V gene (reference sequence). The CDR3 has 12 amino acids. CDR3 bases: TGTGCCAGCAGCCGGGACAGGGAAAAACTGTTTTTT. Its protein is CASSRDREKLFF.

This clonotype has more than one count but fewer than ten. V usage is TRBV5-6 and J usage is TRBJ2-7; the match to TRBD1 covers 12 bases. V shed 2 bases, J shed 2 bases, and the junction held 2 bases outside the gene matches. CDR3 length: 15 residues. CDR1 is SGHDT and CDR2 is YYEEEE in the germline V gene. CDR3 nucleotides: TGTGCCAGCAGCTTCGGGACAGGGGGCCCCTACGAGCAGTACTTC. It is translated as CASSFGTGGPYEQYF.

In DNA form, the CDR3 reads TGTGCCAGCAGCCGGTCTGATACGCAGTATTTT. This sequence encodes CASSRSDTQYF. The genes are TRBV7-8 and TRBJ2-3; no reliable D call. CDR3 length: 11 residues. V was clipped by 5 bases and J by 6 bases, with 6 bases between them. Germline values: CDR1 SGHVS, CDR2 FQNEAQ.